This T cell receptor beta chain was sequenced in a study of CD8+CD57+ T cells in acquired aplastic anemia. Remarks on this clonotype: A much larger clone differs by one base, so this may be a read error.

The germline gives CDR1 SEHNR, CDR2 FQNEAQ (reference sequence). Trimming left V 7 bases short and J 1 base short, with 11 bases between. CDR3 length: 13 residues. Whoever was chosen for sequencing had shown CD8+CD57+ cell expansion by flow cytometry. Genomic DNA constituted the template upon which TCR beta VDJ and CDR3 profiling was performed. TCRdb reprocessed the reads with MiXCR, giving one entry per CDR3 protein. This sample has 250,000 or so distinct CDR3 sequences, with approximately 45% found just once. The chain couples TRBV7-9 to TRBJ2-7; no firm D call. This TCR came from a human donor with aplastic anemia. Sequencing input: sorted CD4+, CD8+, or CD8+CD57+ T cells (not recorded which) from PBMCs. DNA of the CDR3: TGTGCCAGCAAACCGCCCTGGTCCTACGAGCAGTACTTC. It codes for CASKPPWSYEQYF.